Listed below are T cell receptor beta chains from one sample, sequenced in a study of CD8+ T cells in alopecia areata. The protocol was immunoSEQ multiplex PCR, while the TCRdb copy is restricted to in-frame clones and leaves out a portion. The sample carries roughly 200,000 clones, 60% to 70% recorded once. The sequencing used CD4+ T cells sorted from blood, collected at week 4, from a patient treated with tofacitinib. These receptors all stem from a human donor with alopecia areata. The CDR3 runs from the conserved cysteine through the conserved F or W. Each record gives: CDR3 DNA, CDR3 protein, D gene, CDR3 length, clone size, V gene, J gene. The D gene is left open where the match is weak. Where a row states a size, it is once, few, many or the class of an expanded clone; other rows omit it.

CDR3nt: TGTGCCAGCAGCGTCGATCTAAACCTCAAGGCAGGCTACACCTTC; CDR3aa: CASSVDLNLKAGYTF; d_gene: NA; len: 15; abundance: once; v_gene: TRBV9; j_gene: TRBJ1-2
CDR3nt: TGTGCCAGCACAGACTCCGGGACAGGGCGAGACGAGCAGTACTTC; CDR3aa: CASTDSGTGRDEQYF; d_gene: TRBD1; len: 15; abundance: NA; v_gene: TRBV6-5; j_gene: TRBJ2-7
CDR3nt: TGTGCCACCAGCCTAGGAGCAGATACGCAGTATTTT; CDR3aa: CATSLGADTQYF; d_gene: NA; len: 12; abundance: few; v_gene: TRBV15; j_gene: TRBJ2-3
CDR3nt: TGTGCCTGGAACCGTCAAAGCGTCGCTGAAGCTTTCTTT; CDR3aa: CAWNRQSVAEAFF; d_gene: NA; len: 13; abundance: NA; v_gene: TRBV30; j_gene: TRBJ1-1
CDR3nt: TGCGCCAGCAGCCCGGACAGGGGCCGGCCCTACGAGCAGTACTTC; CDR3aa: CASSPDRGRPYEQYF; d_gene: TRBD1; len: 15; abundance: NA; v_gene: TRBV5-1; j_gene: TRBJ2-7
CDR3nt: TGTGCCAGCAGGCAGAGATTTCCCACAGATACGCAGTATTTT; CDR3aa: CASRQRFPTDTQYF; d_gene: NA; len: 14; abundance: NA; v_gene: TRBV14; j_gene: TRBJ2-3
CDR3nt: TGTGCCAGCAGTTCCGGGACGGGTTTGTATGGCTACACCTTC; CDR3aa: CASSSGTGLYGYTF; d_gene: NA; len: 14; abundance: NA; v_gene: TRBV28; j_gene: TRBJ1-2
CDR3nt: TGTGCCAGCAGCTGGGACATCGCCACAGATACGCAGTATTTT; CDR3aa: CASSWDIATDTQYF; d_gene: NA; len: 14; abundance: NA; v_gene: TRBV5-4; j_gene: TRBJ2-3
CDR3nt: TGCGCCAGCAGCCATGGGGGGTATACTGAGACCCAGTACTTC; CDR3aa: CASSHGGYTETQYF; d_gene: NA; len: 14; abundance: NA; v_gene: TRBV4-1; j_gene: TRBJ2-5
CDR3nt: TGCAGCGTTGGGGTGGGCAATCGGGTATATTGCTATGGCTACACCTTC; CDR3aa: CSVGVGNRVYCYGYTF; d_gene: NA; len: 16; abundance: few; v_gene: TRBV29-1; j_gene: TRBJ1-2
CDR3nt: TGCGCCAGCAGCCTTAGTAGCGGGAGATCCTACGAGCAGTACTTC; CDR3aa: CASSLSSGRSYEQYF; d_gene: TRBD2; len: 15; abundance: NA; v_gene: TRBV4-1; j_gene: TRBJ2-7
CDR3nt: TGTGCCAGCAGCCCAACAGGGGCTCGAGGTGGAGCTTTCTTT; CDR3aa: CASSPTGARGGAFF; d_gene: TRBD1; len: 14; abundance: NA; v_gene: TRBV27; j_gene: TRBJ1-1
CDR3nt: TGTGCCTGGAGTGTACGTTTCGGTCCGGGAAACGAGCAGTACTTC; CDR3aa: CAWSVRFGPGNEQYF; d_gene: NA; len: 15; abundance: once; v_gene: TRBV30; j_gene: TRBJ2-7
CDR3nt: TGTGCCAGCAGCCTCTTATATGAGCAGTTCTTC; CDR3aa: CASSLLYEQFF; d_gene: NA; len: 11; abundance: NA; v_gene: TRBV7-8; j_gene: TRBJ2-1
CDR3nt: TGTGCCAGCAGCGGTGACAGGGGGAATTCACCCCTCCACTTT; CDR3aa: CASSGDRGNSPLHF; d_gene: TRBD1; len: 14; abundance: NA; v_gene: TRBV11-1; j_gene: TRBJ1-6
CDR3nt: TGTGCCAGCTCACGCAGAGAGACCCAGTACTTC; CDR3aa: CASSRRETQYF; d_gene: NA; len: 11; abundance: few; v_gene: TRBV6-5; j_gene: TRBJ2-5
CDR3nt: TGTGCCAGCAGCTACCTAAGCGGACGCACAGATACGCAGTATTTT; CDR3aa: CASSYLSGRTDTQYF; d_gene: NA; len: 15; abundance: few; v_gene: TRBV7-8; j_gene: TRBJ2-3
CDR3nt: TGTGCCTGGAACCGGGACAGGGCAACCCCTAGCACAGATACGCAGTATTTT; CDR3aa: CAWNRDRATPSTDTQYF; d_gene: TRBD1; len: 17; abundance: NA; v_gene: TRBV30; j_gene: TRBJ2-3
CDR3nt: TGTGCCAGCAGCTCCCTTCAGGGGCCACAGCCCCAGCATTTT; CDR3aa: CASSSLQGPQPQHF; d_gene: NA; len: 14; abundance: NA; v_gene: TRBV7-9; j_gene: TRBJ1-5
CDR3nt: TGTGCCACCAGCAGAGTAGGGTCAAACAATCAGCCCCAGCATTTT; CDR3aa: CATSRVGSNNQPQHF; d_gene: NA; len: 15; abundance: NA; v_gene: TRBV15; j_gene: TRBJ1-5
CDR3nt: TGTGCCAGCAGCCCCAGGGGATCTATTGGAAACACCATATATTTT; CDR3aa: CASSPRGSIGNTIYF; d_gene: NA; len: 15; abundance: few; v_gene: TRBV7-2; j_gene: TRBJ1-3
CDR3nt: TGTGCCAGCAGCGCCGGGACCGGGACAGGGGGCCGGAACTATGGCTACACCTTC; CDR3aa: CASSAGTGTGGRNYGYTF; d_gene: TRBD1; len: 18; abundance: few; v_gene: TRBV9; j_gene: TRBJ1-2
CDR3nt: TGTGCCAGCAGACCGACAGGCAACTATGGCTACACCTTC; CDR3aa: CASRPTGNYGYTF; d_gene: NA; len: 13; abundance: NA; v_gene: TRBV7-3; j_gene: TRBJ1-2
CDR3nt: TGTGCCAGCTCACCACCGACGGGGAGCTCCTACAATGAGCAGTTCTTC; CDR3aa: CASSPPTGSSYNEQFF; d_gene: NA; len: 16; abundance: NA; v_gene: TRBV18; j_gene: TRBJ2-1
CDR3nt: TGTGCCTGGATGGAGGGTGGCAGCTACACCTTC; CDR3aa: CAWMEGGSYTF; d_gene: NA; len: 11; abundance: NA; v_gene: TRBV30; j_gene: TRBJ1-2
CDR3nt: TGTGCCTGGAGCCCCATGGGGGCTTATTACGAGCAGTACTTC; CDR3aa: CAWSPMGAYYEQYF; d_gene: NA; len: 14; abundance: NA; v_gene: TRBV30; j_gene: TRBJ2-7
CDR3nt: TGTGCCAGCAGTATCACTCTCCAAGAGACCCAGTACTTC; CDR3aa: CASSITLQETQYF; d_gene: NA; len: 13; abundance: NA; v_gene: TRBV27; j_gene: TRBJ2-5
CDR3nt: TGTGCCAGCAGCCCGAGACAGGTCCTCTTAGGCTACACCTTC; CDR3aa: CASSPRQVLLGYTF; d_gene: NA; len: 14; abundance: NA; v_gene: TRBV5-6; j_gene: TRBJ1-2
CDR3nt: TGTGCCAGCAGCTTGGTTGGCAGGGAAGAGACCCAGTACTTC; CDR3aa: CASSLVGREETQYF; d_gene: NA; len: 14; abundance: NA; v_gene: TRBV5-4; j_gene: TRBJ2-5
CDR3nt: TGTGCCAGCAGTTATCTCTCTGGGGCCAACGTCCTGACTTTC; CDR3aa: CASSYLSGANVLTF; d_gene: NA; len: 14; abundance: NA; v_gene: TRBV6-5; j_gene: TRBJ2-6
CDR3nt: TGCGCCAGCAGTCTCGGGGGGTGGCCCGCCCACAATGAGCAGTTCTTC; CDR3aa: CASSLGGWPAHNEQFF; d_gene: TRBD2; len: 16; abundance: NA; v_gene: TRBV5-1; j_gene: TRBJ2-1
CDR3nt: TGTGCCAGCAGCCTAGCCCACAGCTACGAGCAGTACTTC; CDR3aa: CASSLAHSYEQYF; d_gene: NA; len: 13; abundance: NA; v_gene: TRBV7-2; j_gene: TRBJ2-7
CDR3nt: TGCGCCAGCAGCCAAGAAAGGCGACAGACGCGCATGACCCAGTACTTC; CDR3aa: CASSQERRQTRMTQYF; d_gene: NA; len: 16; abundance: NA; v_gene: TRBV4-1; j_gene: TRBJ2-5
CDR3nt: TGTGCCAGCAGCTTAAGGGACAGGGCCAATGAGCAGTTCTTC; CDR3aa: CASSLRDRANEQFF; d_gene: TRBD1; len: 14; abundance: NA; v_gene: TRBV7-9; j_gene: TRBJ2-1
CDR3nt: TGCGCCAGCAGCCAAGTCGTATTCCCGGGGAAGAGCACTGAAGCTTTCTTT; CDR3aa: CASSQVVFPGKSTEAFF; d_gene: NA; len: 17; abundance: NA; v_gene: TRBV4-1; j_gene: TRBJ1-1
CDR3nt: TGCGCCAGCAGCCACCAGGGCCCTAACTATGGCTACACCTTC; CDR3aa: CASSHQGPNYGYTF; d_gene: NA; len: 14; abundance: NA; v_gene: TRBV4-1; j_gene: TRBJ1-2
CDR3nt: TGTGCCAGCAGCGCTTCGGGACAGGGCTACGAGCAGTACTTC; CDR3aa: CASSASGQGYEQYF; d_gene: TRBD1; len: 14; abundance: NA; v_gene: TRBV9; j_gene: TRBJ2-7
CDR3nt: TGCGCCAGCAGCAAGGACAGGGGTGCCTACGAGCAGTACTTC; CDR3aa: CASSKDRGAYEQYF; d_gene: TRBD1; len: 14; abundance: NA; v_gene: TRBV5-1; j_gene: TRBJ2-7
CDR3nt: TGCGCCAGCAGCCAAGTGGAAAGGGACACTTGGAATGAGCAGTTCTTC; CDR3aa: CASSQVERDTWNEQFF; d_gene: NA; len: 16; abundance: NA; v_gene: TRBV4-1; j_gene: TRBJ2-1
CDR3nt: TGTGCCAGTAGTTGGGGACAGTCTCAACCCCAGCATTTT; CDR3aa: CASSWGQSQPQHF; d_gene: TRBD1; len: 13; abundance: NA; v_gene: TRBV19; j_gene: TRBJ1-5
CDR3nt: TGTGCCAGCAGCTTGGCGGGGGAAGTGCAGTTCTTC; CDR3aa: CASSLAGEVQFF; d_gene: NA; len: 12; abundance: NA; v_gene: TRBV5-6; j_gene: TRBJ2-1
CDR3nt: TGTGCCAGCAGTTACTCCAACTCTGGGGCCAACGTCCTGACTTTC; CDR3aa: CASSYSNSGANVLTF; d_gene: NA; len: 15; abundance: NA; v_gene: TRBV6-6; j_gene: TRBJ2-6
CDR3nt: TGCAGCGTTGAGAGGGGTAGAGATACGCAGTATTTT; CDR3aa: CSVERGRDTQYF; d_gene: NA; len: 12; abundance: NA; v_gene: TRBV29-1; j_gene: TRBJ2-3
CDR3nt: TGTGCCTGGAGTGTAAAGCTGGCAGCTAGTGTGGATGGCTACACCTTC; CDR3aa: CAWSVKLAASVDGYTF; d_gene: NA; len: 16; abundance: NA; v_gene: TRBV30; j_gene: TRBJ1-2
CDR3nt: TGTGCCATCAGTGAGGGACGGACTAGCACAGATACGCAGTATTTT; CDR3aa: CAISEGRTSTDTQYF; d_gene: NA; len: 15; abundance: NA; v_gene: TRBV10-3; j_gene: TRBJ2-3
CDR3nt: TGTGCCTGGAAACTTCGCCCCAAAAATTCACCCCTCCACTTT; CDR3aa: CAWKLRPKNSPLHF; d_gene: NA; len: 14; abundance: NA; v_gene: TRBV30; j_gene: TRBJ1-6
CDR3nt: TGTGCCAGCAGCTTAGCTTGGGGGGCAGATGGCTACACCTTC; CDR3aa: CASSLAWGADGYTF; d_gene: NA; len: 14; abundance: few; v_gene: TRBV7-2; j_gene: TRBJ1-2
CDR3nt: TGTGCCAGCAGCTTGCTAGGTCTCAATGAGCAGTTCTTC; CDR3aa: CASSLLGLNEQFF; d_gene: NA; len: 13; abundance: NA; v_gene: TRBV5-4; j_gene: TRBJ2-1
CDR3nt: TGTGCCAGCTCAACAGGAAATTCACCCCTCCACTTT; CDR3aa: CASSTGNSPLHF; d_gene: NA; len: 12; abundance: few; v_gene: TRBV18; j_gene: TRBJ1-6
CDR3nt: TGTGCCAGCAAAGAGGGTGATGAGCAGTTCTTC; CDR3aa: CASKEGDEQFF; d_gene: NA; len: 11; abundance: few; v_gene: TRBV6-4; j_gene: TRBJ2-1